Listed below are T cell receptor beta chains from one sample, sequenced in a study of CD8+ T cells in alopecia areata. Assay used: immunoSEQ multiplex PCR; TCRdb lists only in-frame clones, some missing. The sample has about 140,000 clones, roughly 50% seen once. Source: CD8+ T cells sorted from blood, taken at week 4, from a patient treated with tofacitinib. The receptors come from a human donor with alopecia areata. CDR3s include the opening cysteine and the closing phenylalanine or tryptophan. Fields, in order: clone size, J gene, V gene, D gene, CDR3 protein, CDR3 DNA. A D gene is named only where the DNA matches it firmly. Size is stated for part of the rows, as once, few or many counts, or as a class when the clone is expanded.

>.|TRBJ2-7|TRBV30|.
CAWSVGSYEQYF
TGTGCCTGGAGTGTAGGTTCCTACGAGCAGTACTTC
>few|TRBJ1-5|TRBV4-3|.
CASSQVLDSNQPQHF
TGCGCCAGCAGCCAAGTGTTGGATAGCAATCAGCCCCAGCATTTT
>few|TRBJ1-3|TRBV21-1|.
CASSKLALSVPDSGNTIYF
TGTGCCAGCAGCAAACTTGCTTTATCAGTACCAGACTCTGGAAACACCATATATTTT
>.|TRBJ2-7|TRBV19|.
CASSPHRDISIEQYF
TGTGCCAGTAGCCCACACCGGGACATAAGTATCGAGCAGTACTTC
>few|TRBJ1-5|TRBV11-2|.
CASSSGRGEPQHF
TGTGCCAGCAGCTCCGGACGAGGCGAGCCCCAGCATTTT
>once|TRBJ1-3|TRBV9|.
CASSSFSGSSGNTIYF
TGTGCCAGCAGCTCCTTTTCCGGGAGCTCTGGAAACACCATATATTTT
>.|TRBJ2-1|TRBV6-1|TRBD1
CAISEAGQGTSRRNEQFF
TGTGCCATCAGTGAGGCGGGACAGGGGACGTCGAGACGCAATGAGCAGTTCTTC
>few|TRBJ1-1|TRBV4-1|.
CASSQDRARGTTEAFF
TGCGCCAGCAGCCAAGATAGGGCCAGGGGTACCACTGAAGCTTTCTTT
>.|TRBJ2-7|TRBV4-1|.
CASSPTVSYEQYF
TGCGCCAGCAGCCCCACAGTTTCCTACGAGCAGTACTTC
>.|TRBJ2-1|TRBV5-1|.
CASSNRDRSWNEQFF
TGCGCCAGCAGCAACCGGGACCGGTCTTGGAATGAGCAGTTCTTC
>.|TRBJ2-3|TRBV6-6|.
CASRQNRDPNQDTQYF
TGTGCCAGCAGACAAAACAGGGACCCCAACCAGGATACGCAGTATTTT
>.|TRBJ1-2|TRBV15|.
CATRGVPSDYGYTF
TGTGCCACCAGAGGTGTACCGTCGGACTATGGCTACACCTTC
>.|TRBJ1-2|TRBV4-3|.
CASSQNEGKNYGYTF
TGCGCCAGCAGCCAGAATGAGGGAAAGAACTATGGCTACACCTTC
>.|TRBJ2-3|TRBV6-5|.
CASSYSISSSTDTQYF
TGTGCCAGCAGTTACTCGATAAGTTCTAGCACAGATACGCAGTATTTT
>.|TRBJ2-2|TRBV5-6|.
CASSQRVGDTGELFF
TGTGCCAGCAGCCAAAGGGTCGGTGACACCGGGGAGCTGTTTTTT
>.|TRBJ2-3|TRBV5-6|.
CASSLDKRTDTQYF
TGTGCCAGCAGCTTGGATAAGCGGACAGATACGCAGTATTTT
>.|TRBJ2-7|TRBV7-9|.
CASSQTRGLYEQYF
TGTGCCAGCAGCCAGACGAGGGGACTCTACGAGCAGTACTTC
>few|TRBJ2-3|TRBV4-1|.
CASSQVYGGTDTQYF
TGCGCCAGCAGCCAAGTATACGGGGGCACAGATACGCAGTATTTT
>.|TRBJ2-5|TRBV6-5|TRBD2
CASSSGLAGAGETQYF
TGTGCCAGCAGTTCGGGACTAGCGGGGGCCGGGGAGACCCAGTACTTC
>.|TRBJ2-5|TRBV7-8|TRBD1
CASSYPTGDQETQYF
TGTGCCAGCAGCTATCCAACAGGGGACCAAGAGACCCAGTACTTC
>.|TRBJ1-1|TRBV5-4|.
CASSGVGSEAFF
TGTGCCAGCAGCGGGGTGGGGTCTGAAGCTTTCTTT
>.|TRBJ2-3|TRBV13|TRBD2
CASTSGGDTQYF
TGTGCCAGCACTAGCGGGGGTGATACGCAGTATTTT
>many|TRBJ2-7|TRBV4-1|TRBD1
CASSPGQGPLYEQYF
TGCGCCAGCAGCCCGGGACAGGGTCCTCTCTACGAGCAGTACTTC
>.|TRBJ1-6|TRBV30|.
CAWMDLRNSPLHF
TGTGCCTGGATGGACCTAAGGAATTCACCCCTCCACTTT
>.|TRBJ1-1|TRBV30|.
CAWSWGNTEAFF
TGTGCCTGGAGTTGGGGGAACACTGAAGCTTTCTTT
>many|TRBJ1-3|TRBV5-1|.
CASSPDISGNTIYF
TGCGCCAGCAGCCCGGACATCTCTGGAAACACCATATATTTT
>.|TRBJ2-2|TRBV6-5|TRBD1
CASTITGGAYGELFF
TGTGCCAGCACTATAACAGGGGGCGCATATGGGGAGCTGTTTTTT
>.|TRBJ2-5|TRBV7-8|TRBD1
CASSLATGVETQYF
TGTGCCAGCAGCTTAGCGACAGGGGTTGAGACCCAGTACTTC
>few|TRBJ1-1|TRBV5-4|.
CASSLVGSDTEAFF
TGCGCCAGCAGCTTGGTTGGATCTGACACTGAAGCTTTCTTT
>.|TRBJ2-3|TRBV21-1|.
CASSKYTGSTDTQYF
TGTGCCAGCAGCAAATATACAGGTTCCACAGATACGCAGTATTTT
>.|TRBJ1-2|TRBV7-9|TRBD1
CASSLVGTEGFTGYTF
TGTGCCAGCAGCTTAGTTGGGACAGAAGGTTTTACAGGCTACACCTTC
>.|TRBJ1-1|TRBV19|.
CASSISGNTEAFF
TGTGCCAGTAGTATTTCAGGGAACACTGAAGCTTTCTTT
>.|TRBJ2-7|TRBV4-3|.
CASSQVSDSSYEQYF
TGCGCCAGCAGCCAAGTCTCGGACAGCTCCTACGAGCAGTACTTC
>.|TRBJ1-5|TRBV15|.
CATSISREVGNQPQHF
TGTGCCACCAGCATCTCCAGGGAGGTAGGCAATCAGCCCCAGCATTTT
>.|TRBJ1-2|TRBV5-6|.
CASHTTGTATF
TGTGCCAGCCATACAACCGGGACGGCCACCTTC
>.|TRBJ2-3|TRBV29-1|.
CSVEDPLRGPYTDTQYF
TGCAGCGTTGAAGACCCGTTGCGGGGTCCTTACACAGATACGCAGTATTTT
>.|TRBJ2-4|TRBV2|.
CASKSERIQYF
TGTGCCAGCAAGTCCGAGCGCATTCAGTACTTC
>.|TRBJ2-5|TRBV5-8|TRBD1
CASSTGQGDQETQYF
TGTGCCAGCAGCACGGGACAGGGTGACCAAGAGACCCAGTACTTC
>few|TRBJ2-1|TRBV6-1|.
CASGRNNSPDNEQFF
TGTGCCAGCGGTCGGAATAACAGTCCCGACAATGAGCAGTTCTTC
>.|TRBJ2-4|TRBV6-5|TRBD1
CASSAAGQGSVIQYF
TGTGCCAGCAGTGCGGCGGGACAGGGGTCTGTCATTCAGTACTTC
>few|TRBJ1-2|TRBV29-1|TRBD1
CSVEARQGAQYGYTF
TGCAGCGTTGAAGCGCGGCAGGGGGCTCAATATGGCTACACCTTC
>few|TRBJ2-1|TRBV10-3|.
CAISDSSVQNYNEQFF
TGTGCCATCAGTGACTCGTCGGTTCAGAACTACAATGAGCAGTTCTTC
>once|TRBJ2-1|TRBV11-2|.
CASSLLRNPVVNEQFF
TGTGCCAGCAGCTTATTACGGAACCCCGTTGTCAATGAGCAGTTCTTC
>.|TRBJ2-5|TRBV7-9|.
CAAGPLETQYF
TGTGCCGCCGGCCCCTTGGAGACCCAGTACTTC
>.|TRBJ2-6|TRBV7-9|.
CASSSPTGKALSGANVLTF
TGTGCCAGCAGCTCGCCAACAGGGAAAGCCCTCTCTGGGGCCAACGTCCTGACTTTC